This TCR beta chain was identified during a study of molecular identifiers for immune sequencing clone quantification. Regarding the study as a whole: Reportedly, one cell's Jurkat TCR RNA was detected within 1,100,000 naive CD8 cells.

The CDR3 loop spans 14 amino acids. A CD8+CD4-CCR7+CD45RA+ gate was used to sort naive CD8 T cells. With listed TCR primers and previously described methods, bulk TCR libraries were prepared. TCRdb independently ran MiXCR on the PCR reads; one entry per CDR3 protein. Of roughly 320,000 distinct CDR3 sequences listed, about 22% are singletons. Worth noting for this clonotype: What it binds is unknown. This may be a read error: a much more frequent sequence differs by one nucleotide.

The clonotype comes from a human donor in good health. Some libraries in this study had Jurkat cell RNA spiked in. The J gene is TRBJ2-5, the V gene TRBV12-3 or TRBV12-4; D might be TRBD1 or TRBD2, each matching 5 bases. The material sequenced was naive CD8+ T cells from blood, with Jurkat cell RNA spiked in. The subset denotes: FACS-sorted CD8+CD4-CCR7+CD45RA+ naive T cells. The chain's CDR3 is CANSLMGDQETQYF. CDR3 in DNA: TGTGCCAACAGTTTAATGGGGGACCAAGAGACCCAGTACTTC.